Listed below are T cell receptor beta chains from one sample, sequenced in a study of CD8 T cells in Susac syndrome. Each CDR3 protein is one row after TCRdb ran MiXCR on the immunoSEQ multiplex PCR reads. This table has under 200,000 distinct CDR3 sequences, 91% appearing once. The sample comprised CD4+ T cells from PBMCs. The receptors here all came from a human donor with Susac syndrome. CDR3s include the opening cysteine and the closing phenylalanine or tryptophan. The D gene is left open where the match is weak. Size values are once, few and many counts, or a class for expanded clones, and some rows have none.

CASSLALSYGYTF	TGTGCCAGCAGTTTAGCGCTTAGCTATGGCTACACCTTC	NA	NA	TRBV12-3/TRBV12-4	TRBJ1-2
CASKGLAGNTDTQYF	TGTGCCAGTAAGGGACTAGCGGGGAATACAGATACGCAGTATTTT	TRBD2	NA	TRBV19	TRBJ2-3
CASSQAMGTTIYF	TGTGCCAGCAGCCAAGCAATGGGGACCACCATATATTTT	NA	NA	TRBV3-1	TRBJ1-3
CSALDSSSYGYTF	TGCAGCGCCTTGGACAGTTCGAGCTATGGCTACACCTTC	NA	NA	TRBV29-1	TRBJ1-2
CASSPLAGVAYEQYF	TGTGCCAGCAGCCCCTTAGCGGGAGTCGCGTACGAGCAGTACTTC	TRBD2	NA	TRBV7-9	TRBJ2-7
CASHGQSNTEAFF	TGTGCCAGCCACGGACAATCCAACACTGAAGCTTTCTTT	NA	NA	TRBV28	TRBJ1-1
CSAIGRPGVSTDTQYF	TGCAGTGCTATAGGAAGGCCAGGGGTGAGCACAGATACGCAGTATTTT	NA	NA	TRBV20-1	TRBJ2-3
CASSSRTGEGLDTQYF	TGTGCCAGCAGCTCCAGAACAGGGGAGGGACTAGATACGCAGTATTTT	NA	NA	TRBV5-6	TRBJ2-3
CSARGTDNYEQYF	TGCAGTGCTAGGGGGACAGATAACTACGAGCAGTACTTC	TRBD1	NA	TRBV20-1	TRBJ2-7
CASSRPGETGRVNTEAFF	TGTGCCAGCAGCCGGCCCGGCGAGACAGGACGGGTTAACACTGAAGCTTTCTTT	NA	NA	TRBV7-9	TRBJ1-1
CASSYLGDTSTDTQYF	TGTGCCAGCAGCTACTTAGGGGATACTAGCACAGATACGCAGTATTTT	NA	NA	TRBV7-9	TRBJ2-3
CASSVQNIQYF	TGTGCCAGCAGTGTACAAAACATTCAGTACTTC	NA	NA	TRBV2	TRBJ2-4
CASSIDSRAGIYNEQFF	TGTGCCAGTAGTATAGATAGCAGGGCGGGCATCTACAATGAGCAGTTCTTC	NA	NA	TRBV19	TRBJ2-1
CASSLDGATYEQYF	TGTGCCAGCAGCTTAGATGGGGCCACCTACGAGCAGTACTTC	NA	NA	TRBV7-9	TRBJ2-7
CASSQDKGTDTQYF	TGTGCCAGCAGCCAAGATAAGGGCACAGATACGCAGTATTTT	NA	NA	TRBV4-2	TRBJ2-3
CASSQAGTLSAGELFF	TGTGCCAGCAGCCAAGCCGGGACATTGAGCGCCGGGGAGCTGTTTTTT	NA	NA	TRBV3-1	TRBJ2-2
CASNQQHYEQYF	TGTGCCAGCAACCAACAGCACTACGAGCAGTACTTC	NA	NA	TRBV28	TRBJ2-7
CASSLGTGTPSGYTF	TGTGCCAGCAGTTTAGGGACGGGGACCCCCTCTGGCTACACCTTC	NA	NA	TRBV12-3/TRBV12-4	TRBJ1-2
CASIGLAGGPLGAQYF	TGTGCCAGCATAGGACTAGCGGGGGGGCCTCTCGGAGCGCAGTATTTT	TRBD2	NA	TRBV6-2/TRBV6-3	TRBJ2-3
CSARVEYGYTF	TGCAGTGCTAGAGTTGAGTATGGCTACACCTTC	NA	NA	TRBV20-1	TRBJ1-2
CASSFAGMWRNTQYF	TGCGCCAGCAGCTTCGCCGGGATGTGGAGGAATACGCAGTATTTT	NA	once	TRBV5-1	TRBJ2-3
CASRDVAERYTDTQYF	TGTGCCAGCAGGGACGTAGCGGAAAGGTACACAGATACGCAGTATTTT	NA	NA	TRBV19	TRBJ2-3
CASSLLGDTYEQYF	TGTGCCAGCAGCCTTTTAGGGGATACCTACGAGCAGTACTTC	NA	NA	TRBV9	TRBJ2-7
CASFGGPGQWEQYF	TGCGCCAGCTTCGGGGGTCCAGGCCAATGGGAGCAGTACTTC	NA	NA	TRBV5-1	TRBJ2-7
CASSFGVYGYTF	TGTGCCAGCAGCTTCGGCGTGTATGGCTACACCTTC	NA	NA	TRBV11-2	TRBJ1-2
CASSYPGSATNEKLFF	TGTGCCAGCAGTTACCCGGGCAGTGCAACTAATGAAAAACTGTTTTTT	NA	NA	TRBV6-5	TRBJ1-4
CASSPTSGVLAKNIQYF	TGTGCCAGCAGCCCAACTAGCGGGGTCCTAGCCAAAAACATTCAGTACTTC	TRBD2	once	TRBV3-1	TRBJ2-4
CATRPGRDEQYF	TGTGCCACAAGACCCGGTAGGGACGAGCAGTACTTC	NA	NA	TRBV10-3	TRBJ2-7
CASSVGGGSGNTIYF	TGTGCCAGCAGCGTAGGAGGGGGCTCTGGAAACACCATATATTTT	NA	NA	TRBV9	TRBJ1-3
CASSDLGQDTEAFF	TGTGCCAGCAGTGATTTGGGGCAGGACACTGAAGCTTTCTTT	NA	NA	TRBV25-1	TRBJ1-1
CASSVTDRGLSSYEQYF	TGTGCCAGCAGCGTAACGGACAGGGGGTTAAGCTCCTACGAGCAGTACTTC	TRBD1	NA	TRBV9	TRBJ2-7
CASRDQNFYGYTF	TGTGCCAGCAGGGACCAAAACTTCTATGGCTACACCTTC	NA	NA	TRBV25-1	TRBJ1-2
CASSLGLTTDQHF	TGTGCCAGCAGCTTAGGCCTGACGACAGACCAGCATTTT	NA	NA	TRBV11-2	TRBJ1-5
CASSATGGSYEQYF	TGTGCCAGCAGCGCCACGGGAGGCTCCTACGAGCAGTACTTC	TRBD2	NA	TRBV9	TRBJ2-7
CASSRAGGDGELFF	TGTGCCAGCAGCCGCGCCGGGGGAGACGGGGAGCTGTTTTTT	NA	NA	TRBV11-1	TRBJ2-2
CASSPPFGGGVFF	TGTGCCAGCAGCCCACCCTTTGGCGGGGGCGTTTTCTTC	NA	NA	TRBV7-2	TRBJ2-1
CASSPRHPSSYNSPLHF	TGTGCCAGCAGTCCTCGCCACCCGAGCTCCTATAATTCACCCCTCCACTTT	NA	NA	TRBV12-3/TRBV12-4	TRBJ1-6
CASRQQAENTEAFF	TGTGCCAGCAGACAACAGGCTGAGAACACTGAAGCTTTCTTT	NA	NA	TRBV12-3/TRBV12-4	TRBJ1-1
CASSPTAGIHGYTF	TGTGCCAGCAGCCCCACCGCAGGGATCCATGGCTACACCTTC	NA	NA	TRBV3-1	TRBJ1-2
CASSEGLRDTQYF	TGTGCCAGCAGCGAAGGGCTACGGGATACGCAGTATTTT	NA	NA	TRBV4-2	TRBJ2-3
CASSQDRFGYTF	TGCGCCAGCAGCCAAGATAGGTTCGGCTACACCTTC	NA	NA	TRBV4-1	TRBJ1-2
CSARDSASEQFF	TGCAGTGCTAGAGATAGTGCCAGCGAGCAGTTCTTC	NA	NA	TRBV20-1	TRBJ2-1
CASSLLPRTVMNQPQHF	TGCGCCAGCAGCTTGCTACCGCGGACAGTTATGAATCAGCCCCAGCATTTT	NA	NA	TRBV5-1	TRBJ1-5
CASSPRVAGNTGELFF	TGTGCCAGTAGTCCCCGGGTAGCTGGGAACACCGGGGAGCTGTTTTTT	NA	NA	TRBV19	TRBJ2-2
CASSPRQGASIGELFF	TGTGCCAGCAGCCCGAGACAGGGGGCAAGTATCGGGGAGCTGTTTTTT	TRBD1	NA	TRBV9	TRBJ2-2